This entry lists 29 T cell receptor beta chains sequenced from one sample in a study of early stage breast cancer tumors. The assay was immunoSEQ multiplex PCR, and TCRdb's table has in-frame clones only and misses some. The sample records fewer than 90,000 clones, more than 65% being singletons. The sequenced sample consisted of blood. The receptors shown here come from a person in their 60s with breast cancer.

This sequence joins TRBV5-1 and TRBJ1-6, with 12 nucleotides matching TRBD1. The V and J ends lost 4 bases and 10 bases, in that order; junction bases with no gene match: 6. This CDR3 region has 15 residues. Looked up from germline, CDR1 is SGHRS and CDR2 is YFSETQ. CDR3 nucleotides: TGCGCCAGCAGCGTGGGACAGGGGGCAAGGTCACCCCTCCACTTT. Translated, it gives CASSVGQGARSPLHF.

The DNA for the CDR3 is TGTGCCAGCAGCTTGGAGCTAGCCAAAAACATTCAGTACTTC. It is translated as CASSLELAKNIQYF. The genes are TRBV5-4 and TRBJ2-4; D call uncertain. Trimming shortened V by 0 bases and J by 0 bases, and 4 bases separated the two germline ends. The CDR3 totals 14 residues. CDR1 is SGHNT, CDR2 YYREEE, per germline (reference sequence).

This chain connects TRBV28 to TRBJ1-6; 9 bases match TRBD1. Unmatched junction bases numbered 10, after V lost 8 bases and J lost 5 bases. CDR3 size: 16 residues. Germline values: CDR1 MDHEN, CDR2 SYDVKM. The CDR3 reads CASRPRGQGHNSPLHF. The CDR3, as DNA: TGTGCCAGCCGTCCCCGGGGACAGGGACATAATTCACCCCTCCACTTT.

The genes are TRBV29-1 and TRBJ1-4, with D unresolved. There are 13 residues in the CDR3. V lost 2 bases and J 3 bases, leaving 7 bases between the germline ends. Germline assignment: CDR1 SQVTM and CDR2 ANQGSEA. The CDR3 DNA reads TGCAGCGTTGAACACGGGGCTAATGAAAAACTGTTTTTT. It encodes CSVEHGANEKLFF.

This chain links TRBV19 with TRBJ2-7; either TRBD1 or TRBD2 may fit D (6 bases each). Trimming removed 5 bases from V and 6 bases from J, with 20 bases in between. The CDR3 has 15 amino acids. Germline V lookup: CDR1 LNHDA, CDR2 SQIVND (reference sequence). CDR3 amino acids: CASSPDRGGSGEQYF. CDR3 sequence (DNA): TGTGCCAGTAGTCCGGACCGAGGGGGGTCCGGCGAGCAGTACTTC.

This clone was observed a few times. The CDR3: CSVLAGSDSYEQYF. The DNA of the CDR3 is TGCAGCGTCCTCGCGGGTTCGGACTCCTACGAGCAGTACTTC. The chain is built from TRBV29-1 and TRBJ2-7; TRBD2 is a possible D gene (5 bases). V lost 6 bases and J lost 0, with 15 bases in between. Germline values: CDR1 SQVTM, CDR2 ANQGSEA. This CDR3 spans 14 amino acids.

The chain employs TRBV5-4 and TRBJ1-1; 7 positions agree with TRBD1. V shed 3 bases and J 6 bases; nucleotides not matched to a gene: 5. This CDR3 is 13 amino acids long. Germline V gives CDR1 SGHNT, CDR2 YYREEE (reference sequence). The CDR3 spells CASSSRQGAEAFF. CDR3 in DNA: TGTGCCAGCAGCTCCCGACAGGGTGCTGAAGCTTTCTTT.

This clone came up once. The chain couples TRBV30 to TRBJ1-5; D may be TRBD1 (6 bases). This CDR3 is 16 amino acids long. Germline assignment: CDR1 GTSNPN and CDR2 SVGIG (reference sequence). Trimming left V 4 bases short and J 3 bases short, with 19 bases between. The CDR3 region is CAWNKGGGTPNQPQHF. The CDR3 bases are TGTGCCTGGAATAAGGGGGGAGGGACCCCCAATCAGCCCCAGCATTTT.

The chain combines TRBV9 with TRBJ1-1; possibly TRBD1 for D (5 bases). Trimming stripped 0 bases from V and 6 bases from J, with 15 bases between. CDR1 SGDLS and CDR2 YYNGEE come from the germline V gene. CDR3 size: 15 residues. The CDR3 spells CASSVEGDGLAEAFF. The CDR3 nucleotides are TGTGCCAGCAGCGTAGAAGGGGACGGCTTGGCTGAAGCTTTCTTT.

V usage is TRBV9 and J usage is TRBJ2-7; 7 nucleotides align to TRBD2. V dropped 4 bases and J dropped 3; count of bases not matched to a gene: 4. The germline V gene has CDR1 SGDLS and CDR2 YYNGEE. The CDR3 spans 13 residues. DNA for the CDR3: TGTGCCAGCAGCCCAGCGGGATTCTACGAGCAGTACTTC. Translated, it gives CASSPAGFYEQYF.

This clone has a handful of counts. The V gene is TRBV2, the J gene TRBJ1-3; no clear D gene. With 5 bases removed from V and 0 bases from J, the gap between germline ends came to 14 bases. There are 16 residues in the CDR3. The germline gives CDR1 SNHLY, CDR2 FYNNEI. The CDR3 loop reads CASSPGRLSSGNTIYF. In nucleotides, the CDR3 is TGTGCCAGCAGTCCCGGGAGGCTCAGCTCTGGAAACACCATATATTTT.

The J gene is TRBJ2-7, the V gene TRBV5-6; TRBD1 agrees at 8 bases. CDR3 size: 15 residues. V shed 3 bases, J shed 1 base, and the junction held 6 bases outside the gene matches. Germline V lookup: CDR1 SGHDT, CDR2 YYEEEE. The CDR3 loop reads CASSSSGQGSYEQYF. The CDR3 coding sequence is TGTGCCAGCAGCTCGTCCGGACAGGGTTCCTACGAGCAGTACTTC.

The CDR3 protein is CASSLDRDEQYF. CDR3 bases: TGTGCCAGCAGCTTAGACAGGGACGAGCAGTACTTC. V and J are TRBV11-1 and TRBJ2-7; tentatively, D is TRBD1 (6 bases). The CDR3 is 12 amino acids. Trimming removed 1 base at V and 5 bases at J, with 6 bases between. Germline CDR1 reads SGHAT; CDR2 reads FQDESV (reference sequence).

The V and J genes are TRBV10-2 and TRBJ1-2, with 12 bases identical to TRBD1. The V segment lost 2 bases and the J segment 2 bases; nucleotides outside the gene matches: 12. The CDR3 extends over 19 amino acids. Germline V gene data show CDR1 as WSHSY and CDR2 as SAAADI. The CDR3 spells CASSEPRRGQGARNYGYTF. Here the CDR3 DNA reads TGCGCCAGCAGTGAGCCGAGGCGGGGACAGGGGGCGCGGAACTATGGCTACACCTTC.

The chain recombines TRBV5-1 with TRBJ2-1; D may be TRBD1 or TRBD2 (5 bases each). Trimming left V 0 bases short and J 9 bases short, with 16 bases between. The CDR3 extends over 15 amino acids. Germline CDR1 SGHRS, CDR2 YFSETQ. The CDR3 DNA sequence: TGCGCCAGCAGCTTGGAGGGGACCCCAGGAGGTGAGCAGTTCTTC. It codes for CASSLEGTPGGEQFF. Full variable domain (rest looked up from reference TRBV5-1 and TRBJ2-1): KAGVTQTPRYLIKTRGQQVTLSCSPISGHRSVSWYQQTPGQGLQFLFEYFSETQRNKGNFPGRFSGRQFSNSRSEMNVSTLELGDSALYLCASSLEGTPGGEQFFGPGTRLTVL.

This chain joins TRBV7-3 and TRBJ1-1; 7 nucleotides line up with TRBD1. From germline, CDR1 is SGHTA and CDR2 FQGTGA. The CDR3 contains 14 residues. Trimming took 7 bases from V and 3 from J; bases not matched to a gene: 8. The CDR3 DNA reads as TGTGCCAGCACGTCCACAGGGGAAGACACTGAAGCTTTCTTT. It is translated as CASTSTGEDTEAFF. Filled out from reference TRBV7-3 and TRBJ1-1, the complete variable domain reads GAGVSQTPSNKVTEKGKYVELRCDPISGHTALYWYRQSLGQGPEFLIYFQGTGAADDSGLPNDRFFAVRPEGSVSTLKIQRTERGDSAVYLCASTSTGEDTEAFFGQGTRLTVV.

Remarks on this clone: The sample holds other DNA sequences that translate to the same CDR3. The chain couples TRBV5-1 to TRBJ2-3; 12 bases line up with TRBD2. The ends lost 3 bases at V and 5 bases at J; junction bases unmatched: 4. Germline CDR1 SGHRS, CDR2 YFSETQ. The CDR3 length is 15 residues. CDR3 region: CASSSLAGGQDTQYF. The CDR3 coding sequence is TGCGCCAGCAGCTCCCTAGCGGGGGGGCAAGATACGCAGTATTTT.

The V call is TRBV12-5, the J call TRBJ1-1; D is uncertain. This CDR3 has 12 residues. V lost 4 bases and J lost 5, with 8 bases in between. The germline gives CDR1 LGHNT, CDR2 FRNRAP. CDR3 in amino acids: CASGWERTEAFF. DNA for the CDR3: TGTGCTAGTGGTTGGGAGAGGACTGAAGCTTTCTTT.

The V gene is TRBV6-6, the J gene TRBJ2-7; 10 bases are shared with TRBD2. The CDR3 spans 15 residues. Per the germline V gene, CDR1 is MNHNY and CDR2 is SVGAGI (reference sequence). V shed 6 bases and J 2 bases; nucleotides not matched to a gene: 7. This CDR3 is CASRRAGGGPYEQYF. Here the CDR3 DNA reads TGTGCCAGCAGACGAGCGGGAGGGGGGCCCTACGAGCAGTACTTC.

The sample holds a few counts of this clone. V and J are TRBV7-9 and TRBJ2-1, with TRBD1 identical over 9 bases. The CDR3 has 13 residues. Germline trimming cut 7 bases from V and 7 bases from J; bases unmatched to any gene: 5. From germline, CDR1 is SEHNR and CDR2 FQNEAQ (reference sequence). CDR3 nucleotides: TGTGCCAGCACCTGGACAGGGGATAATGAGCAGTTCTTC. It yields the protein CASTWTGDNEQFF.

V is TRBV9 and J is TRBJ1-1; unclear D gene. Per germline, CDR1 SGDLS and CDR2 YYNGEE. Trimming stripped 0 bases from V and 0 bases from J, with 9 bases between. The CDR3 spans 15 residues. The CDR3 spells CASSVDLGLNTEAFF. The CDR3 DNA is TGTGCCAGCAGCGTAGATCTGGGTTTGAACACTGAAGCTTTCTTT.

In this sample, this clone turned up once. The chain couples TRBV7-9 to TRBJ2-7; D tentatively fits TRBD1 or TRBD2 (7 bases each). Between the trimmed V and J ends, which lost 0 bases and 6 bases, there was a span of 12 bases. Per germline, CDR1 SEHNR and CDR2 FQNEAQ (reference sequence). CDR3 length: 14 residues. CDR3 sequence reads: CASSLAGQRGEQYF. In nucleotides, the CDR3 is TGTGCCAGCAGCTTAGCGGGACAGCGGGGCGAGCAGTACTTC.

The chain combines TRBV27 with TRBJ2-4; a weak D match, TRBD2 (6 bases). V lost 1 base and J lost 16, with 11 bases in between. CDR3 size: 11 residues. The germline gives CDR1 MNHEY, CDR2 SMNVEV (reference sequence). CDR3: CASSLCLDYYF. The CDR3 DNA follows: TGTGCCAGCAGTTTATGCTTGGACTACTACTTC.

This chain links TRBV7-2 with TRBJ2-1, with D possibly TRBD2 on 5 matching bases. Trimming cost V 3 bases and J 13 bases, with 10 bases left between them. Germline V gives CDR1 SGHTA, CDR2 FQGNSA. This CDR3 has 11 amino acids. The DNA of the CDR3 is TGTGCCAGCAGCTTCGGAGGAAGACAGTTCTTC. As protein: CASSFGGRQFF. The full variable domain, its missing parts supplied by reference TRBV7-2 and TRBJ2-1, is GAGVSQSPSNKVTEKGKDVELRCDPISGHTALYWYRQSLGQGLEFLIYFQGNSAPDKSGLPSDRFSAERTGGSVSTLTIQRTQQEDSAVYLCASSFGGRQFFGPGTRLTVL.

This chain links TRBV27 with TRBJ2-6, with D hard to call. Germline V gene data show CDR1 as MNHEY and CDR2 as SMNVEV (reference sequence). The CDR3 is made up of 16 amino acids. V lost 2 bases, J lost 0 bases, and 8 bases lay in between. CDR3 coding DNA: TGTGCCAGCAGTTTAACCCGACGCTCTGGGGCCAACGTCCTGACTTTC. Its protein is CASSLTRRSGANVLTF.

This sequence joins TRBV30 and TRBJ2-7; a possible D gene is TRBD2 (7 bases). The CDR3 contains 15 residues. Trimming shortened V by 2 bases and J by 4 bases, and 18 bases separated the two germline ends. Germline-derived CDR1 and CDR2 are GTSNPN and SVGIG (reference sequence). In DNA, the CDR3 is TGTGCCTGGAGTAGGGGGGGCCGGATCTTATACGAGCAGTACTTC. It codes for CAWSRGGRILYEQYF.

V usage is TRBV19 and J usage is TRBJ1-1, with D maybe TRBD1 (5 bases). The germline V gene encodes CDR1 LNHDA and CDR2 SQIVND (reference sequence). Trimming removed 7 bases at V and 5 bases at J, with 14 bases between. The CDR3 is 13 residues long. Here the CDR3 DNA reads TGTGCCAGTAACCGCGGGGGTCAGACTGAAGCTTTCTTT. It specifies CASNRGGQTEAFF.

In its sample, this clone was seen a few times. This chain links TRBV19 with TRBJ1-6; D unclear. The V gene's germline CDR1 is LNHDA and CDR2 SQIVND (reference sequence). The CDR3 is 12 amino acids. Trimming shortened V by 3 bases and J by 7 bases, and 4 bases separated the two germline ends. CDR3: CASSISNSPLHF. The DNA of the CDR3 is TGTGCCAGTAGTATCTCAAATTCACCCCTCCACTTT.

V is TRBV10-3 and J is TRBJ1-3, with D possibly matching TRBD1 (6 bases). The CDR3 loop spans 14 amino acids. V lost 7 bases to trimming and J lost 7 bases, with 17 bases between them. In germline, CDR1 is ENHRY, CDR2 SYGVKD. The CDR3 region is CAITGSPGENTIYF. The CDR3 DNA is TGTGCCATCACGGGCAGTCCAGGGGAGAACACCATATATTTT.